This T cell receptor (beta chain) was documented in a study of pediatric ulcerative colitis. Notes on the study in general: No controls had the two rectal clonotypes shared by ulcerative colitis patients. Ulcerative colitis patients shared more blood-rectal clones than controls. Acute severe colitis showed lower rectal diversity from clonal expansions.

A remark on this clone: Its antigen remains unknown.

The assay was run at survey level. Some clones are missing from TCRdb's copy, which holds only in-frame ones; the method was immunoSEQ multiplex PCR. In the table there are some 11,000 clones, roughly 82% of which are singletons. During colonoscopy, one to two rectal pinch biopsies were collected. The germline V and J ends were trimmed by 4 bases and 3 bases, with 4 bases remaining between them. Germline assignment: CDR1 SNHLY and CDR2 FYNNEI. This CDR3 has 12 residues. The chain couples TRBV2 to TRBJ2-1; D uncertain. The receptor was isolated from a girl between 5 and 17 years old who was a control in a study of pediatric ulcerative colitis. Specimen: gut tissue. The CDR3 loop reads CASSGYYNEQFF. DNA for the CDR3: TGTGCCAGCAGTGGCTACTACAATGAGCAGTTCTTC.